Listed here is a single T cell receptor beta chain. Antigen: not known. The data originate from a study of CD8+CD57+ T cells in acquired aplastic anemia. Study results and caveats: Patients versus controls showed no significant CD8+ Simpson's diversity difference.

Genomic DNA served as template for TCR beta VDJ and CDR3 profiling. TCRdb re-analysed the reads in MiXCR, keeping a single row per CDR3 protein. The repertoire holds under 200,000 distinct CDR3 sequences, 50% to 75% seen once, with 45% in the top ten. The sequence was obtained from a human donor in good health. Specimen: sorted CD4+, CD8+, or CD8+CD57+ T cells (not recorded which) from PBMCs.

The CDR3 loop reads CSVVGGPGTAYNEQFF. The DNA of the CDR3 is TGCAGCGTTGTGGGGGGCCCCGGGACAGCCTACAATGAGCAGTTCTTC. The chain carries TRBV29-1 and TRBJ2-1; weak D call: TRBD1 (7 bases). CDR1 is SQVTM, CDR2 ANQGSEA, per germline. The CDR3 is 16 amino acids. Trimming removed 4 bases at V and 2 bases at J, with 18 bases between.